This TCR beta chain was identified during a study of patients and donors after allogeneic stem cell transplantation. Trimming cost V 4 bases and J 6 bases, with 17 bases left between them. The CDR3 length is 15 residues. In germline, CDR1 is MDHEN, CDR2 SYDVKM. TCRdb redid the calling of the RT-PCR reads with MiXCR, one entry per CDR3 protein. In the table there are about 200,000 distinct CDR3 sequences, 35% to 45% of which are singletons. The chain couples TRBV28 to TRBJ2-3; tentatively, D is TRBD2 (7 bases). The clonotype was recovered from a human donor who was either an allogeneic HSCT recipient or a stem cell or donor lymphocyte infusion donor (not recorded which). It is not recorded whose cells these are; they may come from a transplant donor. The specimen was blood, either unsorted or a sorted T cell fraction (not recorded which). This CDR3 reads CASSSRGRGGDTQYF. The CDR3 nucleotides read TGTGCCAGCAGTTCCCGGGGGCGGGGAGGGGATACGCAGTATTTT.